Included here is one T cell receptor beta chain sequence, with context. This clonotype was observed a handful of times. The specificity of this receptor is unknown. It has no much larger one-base neighbor in the sample; base qualities were not kept. This entry is derived from a study of T-cell memory formation after mild COVID-19 (dated by TCRdb to the early 2020s). Background on the whole study: TCR sequence clusters from the two donors were found to be largely donor specific. Longitudinal TCRalpha and TCRbeta repertoire sequencing tracked T-cell clones expanding and contracting after mild COVID-19 in two donors. Two young, previously healthy adult volunteers made up the cohort, one male and one female. Points the paper makes about the study in general: SARS-CoV-2 specificity of the second-wave clones peaking on day 37 was not confirmed. The study covered only a couple of mild cases, and larger cohorts including severe cases with pre-infection samples were considered necessary. Contracting CD4+ clones were located mainly in the CM and EM memory subsets, whereas CD8+ clones were found to be enriched in EMRA. Clones contracting from day 15 to 85 had balanced CD4/CD8 phenotypes, while a second wave expanding from day 15 to 37 was biased towards CD4+. The detection of some responding clones in pre-infection memory suggests that pre-existing cross-reactive memory T cells joined the SARS-CoV-2 response.

Ficoll-Paque density gradient centrifugation was the method used to isolate PBMCs. The sample was run on an Illumina NovaSeq 6000. Using 5'RACE with constant-segment primers, TCRalpha and TCRbeta cDNA libraries were constructed, with sample barcodes and unique molecular identifiers added in the process. RNA was extracted from every sample with Trizol reagent. Library amplification was performed in two PCR steps, and a second sample barcode and Illumina TruSeq adapters were introduced in the second step. Sequencing of libraries was performed on an Illumina NovaSeq with 2 x 150 bp paired-end reads. From the authors' description of their analysis: The reads were demultiplexed and collapsed into UMI-guided consensus sequences using migec v1.2.7. With mixcr v2.1.11, UMI consensuses were aligned to TRA and TRB V and J templates and assembled into clonotypes. A clonotype was counted as expanded or contracted only when both edgeR and NoisET called the clonotype significant, with the noise models trained on biological replicates. For edgeR calls, the cutoffs were a false discovery rate-adjusted p below 0.01 and a log2 fold-change threshold of 1. As an exploratory analysis of dynamics, max-normalized trajectories of the 1000 most abundant clonotypes were examined with PCA combined with hierarchical clustering. Separately sequenced CD4+ and CD8+ repertoires were used to assign a CD4 or CD8 phenotype to each responding clone. The public sequencing data were trimmed at Q25 with fastp and processed into clonotypes with MiXCR by TCRdb, which kept only in-frame beta chains. Each record represents a unique CDR3 protein, reported with the most common genes and DNA among its rows. It is TCRdb's table, rather than the study itself, that gives the V and J calls and clone size. The sample table holds about half a million distinct CDR3 sequences, of which about 20% were seen once. Clones ranked in the top ten supply roughly an eighth of the sample.

Reading from cysteine to phenylalanine, the CDR3 counts 15 amino acids. Here the CDR3 DNA is all that survives: 45 bases in frame from base 1. The germline V gene (reference sequence) supplies CDR1 MNHEY and CDR2 SMNVEV. A distance of 12 bases separates the germline ends of V and J, which lose 1 base and 3 bases respectively. Sequenced material: PBMCs or a T cell subset sorted from them (not recorded which). The rearranged segments are TRBV27 and TRBJ2-5, with the D segment possibly TRBD1 or TRBD2, each aligning over 5 bases. This TCR was sampled from an adult woman who had mild COVID-19 (a few samples of this study predate the infection). The sample titles of this study are shuffled in the database, so cell type and time point are left out; the donor was told from shared clones. The nucleotides are TGTGCCAGCAGTTTATTGGGACCCAAAGAAGAGACCCAGTACTTC. Its coded protein is CASSLLGPKEETQYF.